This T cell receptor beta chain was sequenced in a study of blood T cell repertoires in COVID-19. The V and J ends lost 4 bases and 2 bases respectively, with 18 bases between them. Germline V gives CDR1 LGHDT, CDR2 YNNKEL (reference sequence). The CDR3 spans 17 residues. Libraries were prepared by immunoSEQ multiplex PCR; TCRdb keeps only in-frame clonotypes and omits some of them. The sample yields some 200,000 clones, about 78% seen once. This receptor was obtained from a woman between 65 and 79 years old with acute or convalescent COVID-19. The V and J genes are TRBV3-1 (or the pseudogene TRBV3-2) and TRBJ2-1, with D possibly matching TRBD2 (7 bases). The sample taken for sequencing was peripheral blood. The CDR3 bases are TGTGCCAGCAGCCCTCGGGGGGCTAGGGCCCCCTACAATGAGCAGTTCTTC. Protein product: CASSPRGARAPYNEQFF.